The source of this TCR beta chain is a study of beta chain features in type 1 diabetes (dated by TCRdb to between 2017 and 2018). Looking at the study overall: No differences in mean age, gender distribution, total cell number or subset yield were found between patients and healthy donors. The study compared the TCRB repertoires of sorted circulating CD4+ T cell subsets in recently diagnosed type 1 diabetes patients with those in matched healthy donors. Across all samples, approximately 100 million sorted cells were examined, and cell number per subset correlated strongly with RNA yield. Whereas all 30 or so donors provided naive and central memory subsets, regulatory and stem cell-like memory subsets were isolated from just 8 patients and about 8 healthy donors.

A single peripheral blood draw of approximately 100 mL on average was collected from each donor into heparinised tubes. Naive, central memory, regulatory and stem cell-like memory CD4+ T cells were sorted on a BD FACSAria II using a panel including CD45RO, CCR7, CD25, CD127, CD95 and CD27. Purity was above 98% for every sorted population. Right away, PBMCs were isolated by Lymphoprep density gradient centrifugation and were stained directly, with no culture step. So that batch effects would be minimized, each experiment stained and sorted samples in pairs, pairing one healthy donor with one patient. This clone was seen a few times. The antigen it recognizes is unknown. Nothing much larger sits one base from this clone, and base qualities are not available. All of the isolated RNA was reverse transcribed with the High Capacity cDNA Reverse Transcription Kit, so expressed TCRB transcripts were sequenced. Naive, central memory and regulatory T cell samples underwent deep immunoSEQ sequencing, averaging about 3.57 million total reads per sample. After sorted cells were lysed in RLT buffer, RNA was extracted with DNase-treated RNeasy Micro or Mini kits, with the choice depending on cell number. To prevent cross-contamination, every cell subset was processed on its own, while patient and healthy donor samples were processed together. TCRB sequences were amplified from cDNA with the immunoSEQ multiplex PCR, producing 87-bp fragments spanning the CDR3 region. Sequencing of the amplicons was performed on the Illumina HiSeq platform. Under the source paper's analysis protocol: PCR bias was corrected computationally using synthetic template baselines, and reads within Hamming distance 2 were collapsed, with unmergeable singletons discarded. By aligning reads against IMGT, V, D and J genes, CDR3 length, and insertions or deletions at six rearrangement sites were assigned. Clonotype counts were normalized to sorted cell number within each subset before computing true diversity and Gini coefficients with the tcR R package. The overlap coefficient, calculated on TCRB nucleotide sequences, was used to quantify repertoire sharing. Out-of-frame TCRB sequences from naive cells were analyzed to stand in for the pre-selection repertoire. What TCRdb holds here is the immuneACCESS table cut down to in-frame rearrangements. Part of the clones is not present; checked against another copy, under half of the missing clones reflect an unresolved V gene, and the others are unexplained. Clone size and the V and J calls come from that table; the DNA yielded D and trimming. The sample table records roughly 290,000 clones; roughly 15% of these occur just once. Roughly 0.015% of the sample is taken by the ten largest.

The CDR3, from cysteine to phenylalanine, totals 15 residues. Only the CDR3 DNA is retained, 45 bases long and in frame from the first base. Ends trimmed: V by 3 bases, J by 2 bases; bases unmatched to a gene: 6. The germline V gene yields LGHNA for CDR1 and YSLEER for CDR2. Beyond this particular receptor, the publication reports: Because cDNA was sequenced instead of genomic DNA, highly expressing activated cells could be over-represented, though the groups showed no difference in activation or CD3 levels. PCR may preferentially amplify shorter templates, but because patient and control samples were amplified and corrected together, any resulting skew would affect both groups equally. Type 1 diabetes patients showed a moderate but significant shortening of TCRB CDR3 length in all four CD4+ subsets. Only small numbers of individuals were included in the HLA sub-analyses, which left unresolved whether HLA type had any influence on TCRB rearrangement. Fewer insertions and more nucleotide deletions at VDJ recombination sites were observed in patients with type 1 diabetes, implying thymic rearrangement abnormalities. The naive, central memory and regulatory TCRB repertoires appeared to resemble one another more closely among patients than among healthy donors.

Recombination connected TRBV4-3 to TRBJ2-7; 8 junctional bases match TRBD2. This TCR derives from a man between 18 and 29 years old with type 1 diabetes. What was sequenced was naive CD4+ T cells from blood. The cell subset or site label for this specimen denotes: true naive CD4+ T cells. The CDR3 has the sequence CASSHATSGTYEQYF. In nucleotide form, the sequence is TGCGCCAGCAGCCATGCAACTAGCGGTACCTACGAGCAGTACTTC.